The next 3 T cell receptor beta chains were all read from a single sample in a study of blood T cell repertoires in COVID-19. Assay: immunoSEQ multiplex PCR; the TCRdb copy retains only in-frame clones and omits some. The sample yields 65,000 to 90,000 clones, approximately 80% seen once. Sample: peripheral blood. The origin of the receptors is an older woman with acute or convalescent COVID-19.

The rearrangement uses TRBV2 and TRBJ2-3; 8 nucleotides agree with TRBD1. The CDR3 has 12 residues. Germline values: CDR1 SNHLY, CDR2 FYNNEI. The V segment lost 5 bases and the J segment 11 bases; nucleotides outside the gene matches: 6. The chain's CDR3 is CASSRQGAEQYF. Written as DNA, the CDR3 is TGTGCCAGCAGTCGTCAGGGGGCGGAGCAGTATTTT.

CDR3 nucleotides: TGTGCCAGCAGCGTAGGTCGGGGGGTTTTGAACACTGAAGCTTTCTTT. This translates into CASSVGRGVLNTEAFF. The chain is built from TRBV9 and TRBJ1-1; D is possibly TRBD1 (5 bases). The V gene lost 0 bases and the J gene lost 0 bases, with 12 bases spanning the gap. Looked up from germline, CDR1 is SGDLS and CDR2 is YYNGEE. The CDR3 covers 16 residues.

The chain has TRBV19 and TRBJ1-1, with TRBD1 identical over 7 bases. The V gene's germline CDR1 is LNHDA and CDR2 SQIVND (reference sequence). This CDR3 comprises 18 residues. Trimming cost V 3 bases and J 1 base; bases outside gene matches: 14. The CDR3: CASSMAAGGLMWNTEAFF. The CDR3 nucleotides are TGTGCCAGTAGTATGGCGGCAGGGGGGTTAATGTGGAACACTGAAGCTTTCTTT.